The clone carrying this T cell receptor beta chain occurred many times. Its cognate antigen is unknown. TCRdb processed the 5' RACE reads anew with MiXCR; each CDR3 protein has one entry. The sample holds 90,000 to 100,000 distinct CDR3 sequences, roughly 8.7% seen once. The entry originates in a study of CD8 T cells in ankylosing spondylitis. The study, taken as a whole, reports: Disease-linked clones were reportedly significantly enriched in matched ankylosing spondylitis synovial fluid.

The germline CDR1 and CDR2 sequences are KGHSH and LQKENI. V shed 5 bases, J shed 0 bases, and the junction held 1 base outside the gene matches. This CDR3 contains 14 residues. Sample: blood, either unsorted or a sorted T cell fraction (not recorded which). The source is a male donor with ankylosing spondylitis or in good health (not recorded which). This chain uses TRBV18 with TRBJ2-1; 7 nucleotides align to TRBD1. CDR3 loop: CASSAGGSYNEQFF. As DNA, the CDR3 is TGTGCCAGCTCAGCAGGGGGCTCCTACAATGAGCAGTTCTTC.